The 32 T cell receptor beta chains given below trace back to one sample, sequenced in a study of OX40 agonist ivuxolimab in advanced cancers. Sequencing used immunoSEQ multiplex PCR; TCRdb keeps in-frame clones, though not all of them. The table shows approximately 120,000 clones, with around 92% occurring only once. The sample was CD4+ or CD8+ T cells sorted from blood, taken in a trial of the OX40 agonist ivuxolimab. The receptors stem from an adult with an advanced solid tumor such as melanoma, head and neck, liver or kidney cancer.

The chain has TRBV6-1 and TRBJ2-2, with 7 positions matching TRBD2. CDR1 is MNHNS, CDR2 SASEGT, per germline. J lost 4 bases, V lost 8 bases, and 7 bases had no gene match. The CDR3 runs 14 residues. The CDR3 DNA reads as TGTGCCAGCGGGGGGAGGGAACGCACCGGGGAGCTGTTTTTT. It specifies CASGGRERTGELFF.

J is TRBJ1-3 and V is TRBV6-5; weak D call: TRBD1 (6 bases). Germline V gene lookup returns CDR1 MNHEY and CDR2 SVGAGI. The length of the CDR3 is 16 residues. Trimming took 0 bases from V and 4 from J, leaving 13 bases between them. The DNA for the CDR3 is TGTGCCAGCAGTTACTCTGGGGGCGGACGAGGAAACACCATATATTTT. This encodes CASSYSGGGRGNTIYF.

The chain is built from TRBV6-5 and TRBJ2-7; 12 bases line up with TRBD2. This CDR3 contains 15 residues. Germline V CDR1 and CDR2: MNHEY, SVGAGI. J gave up 6 bases and V 5 bases, and 8 bases lay outside the gene matches. The CDR3 here is CASSTLAGGSGEQYF. CDR3 coding DNA: TGTGCCAGCAGTACCCTAGCGGGAGGGTCGGGCGAGCAGTACTTC.

This sequence joins TRBV5-1 and TRBJ2-5, with D tentatively TRBD2 (6 bases). Trimming cost V 4 bases and J 7 bases, with 20 bases left between them. Germline V lookup: CDR1 SGHRS, CDR2 YFSETQ. This CDR3 is built from 15 residues. The CDR3 DNA is TGCGCCAGCAGCCCGCTGGGGAGGACCACGGCGACCCAGTACTTC. Protein product: CASSPLGRTTATQYF.

This chain uses TRBV5-1 with TRBJ2-7, with D possibly being TRBD2 (5 bases). The CDR3 spans 15 residues. Germline-derived CDR1 and CDR2 are SGHRS and YFSETQ. Trimming cost V 0 bases and J 3 bases, with 13 bases left between them. The CDR3 is CASSLGGLPSYEQYF. The CDR3, as DNA: TGCGCCAGCAGCTTGGGAGGGCTCCCCAGCTACGAGCAGTACTTC.

In this sample, this clone turned up once. The chain couples TRBV6-1 to TRBJ2-1; 7 bases fit TRBD2. Per the germline V gene, CDR1 is MNHNS and CDR2 is SASEGT. The CDR3 is made up of 15 amino acids. V gave up 5 bases and J gave up 1 base; unmatched junction bases: 5. CDR3 sequence: CASSPLALSYNEQFF. In nucleotides, the CDR3 is TGTGCCAGCAGTCCACTAGCGTTATCCTACAATGAGCAGTTCTTC.

This chain joins TRBV27 and TRBJ2-7; D tentatively fits TRBD1 or TRBD2 (6 bases each). The ends were cut back, 0 bases at V and 4 bases at J, with 13 bases in the middle. This CDR3 is 15 amino acids long. Germline V gene data show CDR1 as MNHEY and CDR2 as SMNVEV (reference sequence). The CDR3 loop is CASSLSPGAQYEQYF. As DNA, the CDR3 is TGTGCCAGCAGTTTATCACCGGGGGCGCAGTACGAGCAGTACTTC.

This chain links TRBV4-2 with TRBJ1-5; D is perhaps TRBD1 (5 bases). CDR1 is LGHNA, CDR2 YNFKEQ, per germline. The CDR3 extends over 16 amino acids. Trimming removed 0 bases at V and 7 bases at J, with 16 bases between. CDR3 residues: CASSQEEGALEQPQHF. CDR3 sequence (DNA): TGTGCCAGCAGCCAAGAGGAAGGGGCCCTCGAGCAGCCCCAGCATTTT.

The chain uses TRBV14 and TRBJ1-2; 9 bases are shared with TRBD1. V lost 2 bases, J lost 3 bases, and 4 bases stayed unmatched. The germline gives CDR1 SGHDN, CDR2 FVKESK. The CDR3 totals 15 residues. As DNA, the CDR3 is TGTGCCAGCAGCCAAACGACAGGGGGGGACTATGGCTACACCTTC. This gives the protein CASSQTTGGDYGYTF.

The rearrangement joins TRBV7-8 to TRBJ1-5; D perhaps matches TRBD1 (5 bases). Germline V CDR1 and CDR2: SGHVS, FQNEAQ. Trimming left V 1 base short and J 5 bases short, with 12 bases between. The CDR3 covers 15 residues. CDR3 sequence reads: CASSLGPLGDQPQHF. The CDR3 DNA sequence: TGTGCCAGCAGCTTAGGTCCTCTGGGGGATCAGCCCCAGCATTTT.

The chain has TRBV11-3 and TRBJ2-1; D is possibly TRBD1 (6 bases). The CDR3 has 17 residues. Germline V gene sequence: CDR1 SGHNT, CDR2 YENEEA. Trimming removed 0 bases at V and 3 bases at J, with 15 bases between. This CDR3 is CASSLDLHRAFYNEQFF. In DNA form, the CDR3 reads TGTGCCAGCAGCTTAGATCTGCACAGGGCTTTCTACAATGAGCAGTTCTTC.

The chain recombines TRBV5-5 with TRBJ2-7; D is tentatively TRBD1 or TRBD2 (5 bases each). The germline V and J ends were trimmed by 7 bases and 4 bases, with 18 bases remaining between them. Per germline, CDR1 SGHKS and CDR2 YYEKEE (reference sequence). The CDR3 is made up of 14 amino acids. The CDR3 nucleotides are TGTGCCAGCCTATCCGGGACGGTCACTTACGAGCAGTACTTC. Translation gives CASLSGTVTYEQYF.

V and J are TRBV2 and TRBJ2-3, with TRBD1 as a possible D gene (6 bases). The CDR3 is made up of 14 amino acids. Trimming stripped 3 bases from V and 4 bases from J, with 11 bases between. Germline V lookup: CDR1 SNHLY, CDR2 FYNNEI. In DNA, the CDR3 is TGTGCCAGCAGTGATTCCAGGGGTTCAGATACGCAGTATTTT. Translating gives CASSDSRGSDTQYF.

The CDR3 sequence is CASSSEGSGMRDTQYF. The CDR3 DNA sequence: TGTGCCAGCAGCTCAGAGGGGTCCGGGATGAGGGATACGCAGTATTTT. The chain couples TRBV28 to TRBJ2-3; either TRBD1 or TRBD2 may supply D (5 bases each). The germline gives CDR1 MDHEN, CDR2 SYDVKM. The CDR3 spans 16 residues. The ends were cut back, 6 bases at V and 6 bases at J, with 22 bases in the middle.

CDR3 coding DNA: TGTGCCAGTAGTATAGATTCTGGCCGATACGAGCAGTACTTC. Translated, it gives CASSIDSGRYEQYF. This chain connects TRBV19 to TRBJ2-7; no firm D call. CDR1 is LNHDA and CDR2 is SQIVND in the germline V gene (reference sequence). The CDR3 loop spans 14 amino acids. With 0 bases removed from V and 4 bases from J, the gap between germline ends came to 10 bases.

CDR3 in amino acids: CASSFTVNTGELFF. CDR3 in DNA: TGTGCCAGCAGCTTCACTGTGAACACCGGGGAGCTGTTTTTT. The chain joins TRBV5-6 to TRBJ2-2; D unclear. Germline V gives CDR1 SGHDT, CDR2 YYEEEE. With 2 bases removed from V and 1 base from J, the gap between germline ends came to 6 bases. CDR3 size: 14 residues.

This chain links TRBV10-3 with TRBJ2-1; 8 bases line up with TRBD1. The V segment lost 8 bases and the J segment 7 bases; nucleotides outside the gene matches: 16. This CDR3 is built from 16 residues. CDR1 ENHRY and CDR2 SYGVKD come from the germline V gene. The CDR3 protein is CAIGERGQGIVNEQFF. The CDR3 DNA follows: TGTGCCATCGGGGAGAGAGGACAGGGAATTGTAAATGAGCAGTTCTTC.

The chain is built from TRBV6-5 and TRBJ1-1, with TRBD1 identical over 9 bases. Germline CDR1 MNHEY, CDR2 SVGAGI. The V segment lost 2 bases and the J segment 5 bases; nucleotides outside the gene matches: 6. The CDR3 spans 15 residues. CDR3 nucleotides: TGTGCCAGCAGTTACGCCGGGACAGGGCAAACTGAAGCTTTCTTT. This sequence encodes CASSYAGTGQTEAFF.

This chain joins TRBV19 and TRBJ2-1; 11 nucleotides match TRBD2. Germline CDR1 is LNHDA and CDR2 is SQIVND (reference sequence). Trimming removed 4 bases from V and 3 bases from J; junction bases left unmatched: 5. This CDR3 comprises 16 residues. CDR3 sequence: CASSTRLAGNYNEQFF. CDR3 DNA sequence: TGTGCCAGTAGTACGAGACTAGCGGGGAACTACAATGAGCAGTTCTTC.

V usage is TRBV18 and J usage is TRBJ1-5, with 7 bases aligning to TRBD1. V lost 3 bases, J lost 4 bases, and 6 bases stayed unmatched. CDR3 size: 15 residues. Germline V gene sequence: CDR1 KGHSH, CDR2 LQKENI. In nucleotides, the CDR3 is TGTGCCAGCTCACCTCTTGGGACAGAGAATCAGCCCCAGCATTTT. Its protein is CASSPLGTENQPQHF.

V and J are TRBV27 and TRBJ2-1, with D uncertain. Trimming left V 5 bases short and J 4 bases short, with 3 bases between. This CDR3 contains 11 residues. The germline V gene encodes CDR1 MNHEY and CDR2 SMNVEV (reference sequence). The CDR3, as DNA: TGTGCCAGCAGTCAATACAATGAGCAGTTCTTC. This sequence encodes CASSQYNEQFF.

The sample holds one count of this clone. The chain combines TRBV6-1 with TRBJ1-3; D may be TRBD1 (6 bases). There are 14 residues in the CDR3. Germline V gene lookup returns CDR1 MNHNS and CDR2 SASEGT. With 10 bases removed from V and 0 bases from J, the gap between germline ends came to 13 bases. Here the CDR3 DNA reads TGTGCCATCTCTCCGGGACACTCTGGAAACACCATATATTTT. Its translation is CAISPGHSGNTIYF.

A remark on this clone: Other DNA sequences from this sample encode an identical CDR3 as well. The chain links TRBV19 to TRBJ2-7; the D is unclear. V gave up 6 bases and J gave up 0 bases, with 15 bases separating them. Looked up from germline, CDR1 is LNHDA and CDR2 is SQIVND (reference sequence). The CDR3 has 15 residues. The CDR3 DNA reads TGTGCCAGTAGGTTCACGGCGGACCGCTCCTACGAGCAGTACTTC. It codes for CASRFTADRSYEQYF.

This chain joins TRBV10-3 and TRBJ2-7; TRBD1 matches 10 bases. With V trimmed by 0 bases and J by 2 bases, 1 base remained unmatched. The CDR3 has 15 amino acids. CDR1 ENHRY and CDR2 SYGVKD come from the germline V gene. For the CDR3, the DNA is TGTGCCATCAGTGAGTCCGGGACAGGGGCCTACGAGCAGTACTTC. Amino acid sequence: CAISESGTGAYEQYF.

The rearrangement joins TRBV6-5 to TRBJ2-7; D call uncertain. The germline CDR1 and CDR2 sequences are MNHEY and SVGAGI. This CDR3 comprises 14 residues. Between the trimmed V and J ends, which lost 2 bases and 5 bases, there was a span of 13 bases. CDR3: CASSYETYRDEQYF. In nucleotides, the CDR3 is TGTGCCAGCAGTTACGAGACCTACCGGGACGAGCAGTACTTC.

The V and J genes are TRBV5-5 and TRBJ1-1, with D possibly matching TRBD1 (6 bases). Germline CDR1 and CDR2: SGHKS and YYEKEE (reference sequence). The V end was cut by 4 bases, the J end by 0 bases, with 10 bases between. The CDR3 covers 14 residues. CDR3 DNA sequence: TGTGCCAGCAGCACCGGACAGCTGAACACTGAAGCTTTCTTT. Its protein is CASSTGQLNTEAFF.

This clone has only one observation. This chain links TRBV15 with TRBJ2-1; 7 positions agree with TRBD2. Germline lookup yields CDR1 LNHNV and CDR2 YYDKDF (reference sequence). This CDR3 is 17 amino acids long. Trimming removed 1 base from V and 6 bases from J; junction bases left unmatched: 12. The CDR3 DNA reads as TGTGCCACCAGCAGAGGGACTAGTGAGAGGTTGGGCAATGAGCAGTTCTTC. This translates into CATSRGTSERLGNEQFF.

The chain is built from TRBV15 and TRBJ2-7; the match to TRBD2 covers 13 bases. This CDR3 is built from 18 residues. V was clipped by 4 bases and J by 2 bases; unmatched bases: 11. Looked up from germline, CDR1 is LNHNV and CDR2 is YYDKDF (reference sequence). CDR3 in amino acids: CATSTVPTSGRSTYEQYF. The CDR3 DNA is TGTGCCACCAGCACCGTACCGACTAGCGGGAGGTCTACCTACGAGCAGTACTTC.

The gene calls are TRBV19 and TRBJ1-1, with D possibly being TRBD1 (5 bases). The CDR3 spans 15 residues. Trimming cost V 5 bases and J 1 base, with 14 bases left between them. CDR1 and CDR2 (germline): LNHDA, SQIVND (reference sequence). This chain's CDR3 is CASSGGRVANTEAFF. The DNA for the CDR3 is TGTGCCAGTAGTGGGGGACGGGTTGCGAACACTGAAGCTTTCTTT.

The chain has TRBV5-6 and TRBJ1-6, with 9 bases lining up with TRBD1. The CDR3 runs to 15 residues. V lost 3 bases, J lost 7 bases, and 5 bases stayed unmatched. Per the germline V gene, CDR1 is SGHDT and CDR2 is YYEEEE. CDR3 loop: CASSSPGQGNSPLHF. In DNA, the CDR3 is TGTGCCAGCAGCTCTCCGGGACAGGGAAATTCACCCCTCCACTTT.

This chain links TRBV10-3 with TRBJ1-1; a weak D match, TRBD1 (5 bases). Germline V gives CDR1 ENHRY, CDR2 SYGVKD. This CDR3 is 13 amino acids long. V gave up 2 bases and J gave up 3 bases, with 7 bases separating them. The CDR3 DNA reads TGTGCCATCAGTGAGATGGGGGACACTGAAGCTTTCTTT. Amino acid sequence: CAISEMGDTEAFF.

V gene TRBV5-1 combines with J gene TRBJ1-2; TRBD1 is a possible D gene (5 bases). The CDR3 has 14 residues. CDR1 is SGHRS and CDR2 is YFSETQ in the germline V gene. Between the trimmed V and J ends, which lost 2 bases and 7 bases, there was a span of 15 bases. CDR3 DNA sequence: TGCGCCAGCAGCTTAGGAAGCAGGGTGGTTGGCTACACCTTC. This codes for CASSLGSRVVGYTF.